This is a list of T cell receptor beta chains from one sample in a study of sequential checkpoint blockade in melanoma. Produced via immunoSEQ multiplex PCR; TCRdb's table is partial and in-frame only. The sample lists about 3,500 clones; 18% were seen once. The sample in question was tumor tissue (inferred from file names), obtained from a patient given nivolumab and ipilimumab in sequence. These receptors were taken from a human donor with melanoma. CDR3s leave out the opening cysteine and the closing phenylalanine or tryptophan. Each record gives: D gene, V gene, J gene, CDR3 protein. The D gene is left open where the match is weak.

>TRBD2|TRBV6-8|TRBJ2-1
ATGRTSGHNEQF
>TRBD2|TRBV6-8|TRBJ2-5
ASSYGQRGGQETQY
>TRBD1|TRBV11-3|TRBJ2-7
ASSLRDRGSEQY
>TRBD2|TRBV11-3|TRBJ2-7
ASSSTGLAYEQY
>TRBD1|TRBV5-1|TRBJ2-7
ASSLFRGPNEQY
>TRBD1|TRBV14|TRBJ1-2
ASSQVNRGNYGYT
>TRBD1|TRBV5-1|TRBJ1-1
ASSFVPRDSSNTEAF
>-|TRBV28|TRBJ1-5
ASSPDAIHQPQH
>-|TRBV19|TRBJ1-5
ASSIDWGGGNQPQH
>-|TRBV12-5|TRBJ2-7
ASGFTGTYEQY
>TRBD1|TRBV6-8|TRBJ2-5
ASSPGTGFTQY
>-|TRBV10-2|TRBJ2-1
ASSEFSGGEQF
>TRBD2|TRBV6-8|TRBJ2-1
ASTKGGLGYNEQF
>-|TRBV11-3|TRBJ2-5
ASSLMGRGQQETQY
>-|TRBV9|TRBJ2-7
ASSVNPGQGRTQQY
>-|TRBV19|TRBJ2-7
ASSIAGGLYEQY
>TRBD1|TRBV6-8|TRBJ2-7
ASSYRGQEIYEQY
>-|TRBV19|TRBJ1-1
ASSNPGRGNTEAF
>TRBD1|TRBV28|TRBJ2-5
GTGGSWYQETQY
>TRBD1|TRBV18|TRBJ2-1
ASSRRQGLSLDSSYNEQF
>-|TRBV18|TRBJ1-1
ASSPPERLNTEAF
>-|TRBV6-8|TRBJ1-2
ASKTVWSYGYT
>TRBD1|TRBV9|TRBJ1-2
ASSDTDRGWNYGYT
>-|TRBV6-1|TRBJ2-3
ASSEVGGDTQY
>-|TRBV11-3|TRBJ2-3
ASSLFGGSADTQY
>TRBD1|TRBV6-8|TRBJ2-7
ASRRQGGDYEQY
>-|TRBV7-6|TRBJ2-7
ASSLEGSGGWSYEQY
>-|TRBV23-1|TRBJ1-1
AERSGGGTEAF
>TRBD2|TRBV7-6|TRBJ2-5
ASSRTSGTQETQY
>TRBD2|TRBV28|TRBJ2-3
ASSFSGRAGDTQY
>-|TRBV9|TRBJ2-7
ASSLYPGRAYEQY
>-|TRBV6-8|TRBJ1-5
ASSYSERGGWGSQPQH
>-|TRBV6-7|TRBJ2-7
ASSARGEQY
>TRBD2|TRBV25-1|TRBJ2-1
ASSESGTSYNEQF
>-|TRBV14|TRBJ2-7
ASSQVHGAFEQY
>TRBD1|TRBV15|TRBJ1-1
ATSTRTGLLPEAF
>TRBD1|TRBV6-8|TRBJ1-2
ASSLTGAANYGYT
>-|TRBV19|TRBJ2-1
ASSRGPAFSSYNEQF
>-|TRBV11-3|TRBJ1-5
ASSLGYSNQPQH
>-|TRBV11-3|TRBJ2-7
ASSTNGLPYEQY
>-|TRBV11-3|TRBJ2-5
ASFGTRGYQETQY
>TRBD1|TRBV11-3|TRBJ1-2
ASSSDRGNYGYT
>-|TRBV11-3|TRBJ1-1
ASSWIWMNTEAF
>TRBD2|TRBV6-7|TRBJ2-3
ASSYSGTRLKDTQY
>TRBD1|TRBV11-3|TRBJ2-7
ASSSGTGGPWGQY
>-|TRBV4-1|TRBJ2-7
ASSRGQGYEQY
>-|TRBV11-3|TRBJ1-2
ASSQLGRQRYGYT
>TRBD2|TRBV11-3|TRBJ2-3
ASSFGLAGGPGDTQY
>TRBD2|TRBV19|TRBJ2-1
ASSLLAGTAEQF
>-|TRBV11-3|TRBJ1-2
ASSLGGTGTNLYGYT
>-|TRBV28|TRBJ1-1
ASSALSELGAF
>TRBD1|TRBV11-3|TRBJ1-2
ASSGRGLGSGYT